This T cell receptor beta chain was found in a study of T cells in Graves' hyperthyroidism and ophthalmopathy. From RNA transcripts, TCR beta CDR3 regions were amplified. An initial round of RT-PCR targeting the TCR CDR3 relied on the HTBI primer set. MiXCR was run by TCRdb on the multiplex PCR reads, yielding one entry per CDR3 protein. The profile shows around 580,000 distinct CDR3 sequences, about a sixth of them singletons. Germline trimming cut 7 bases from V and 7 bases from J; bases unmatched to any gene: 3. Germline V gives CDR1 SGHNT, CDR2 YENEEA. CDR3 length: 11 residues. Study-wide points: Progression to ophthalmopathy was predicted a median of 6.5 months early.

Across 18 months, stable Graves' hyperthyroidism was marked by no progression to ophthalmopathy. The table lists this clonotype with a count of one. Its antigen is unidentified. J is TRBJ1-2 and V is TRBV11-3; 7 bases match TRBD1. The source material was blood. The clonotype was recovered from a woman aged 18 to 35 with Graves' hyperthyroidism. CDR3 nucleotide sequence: TGTGCCAGCATCACAGGGGTTGGCTACACCTTC. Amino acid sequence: CASITGVGYTF. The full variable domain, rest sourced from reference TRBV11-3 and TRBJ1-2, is EAGVVQSPRYKIIEKKQPVAFWCNPISGHNTLYWYLQNLGQGPELLIRYENEEAVDDSQLPKDRFSAERLKGVDSTLKIQPAELGDSAVYLCASITGVGYTFGSGTRLTVV.